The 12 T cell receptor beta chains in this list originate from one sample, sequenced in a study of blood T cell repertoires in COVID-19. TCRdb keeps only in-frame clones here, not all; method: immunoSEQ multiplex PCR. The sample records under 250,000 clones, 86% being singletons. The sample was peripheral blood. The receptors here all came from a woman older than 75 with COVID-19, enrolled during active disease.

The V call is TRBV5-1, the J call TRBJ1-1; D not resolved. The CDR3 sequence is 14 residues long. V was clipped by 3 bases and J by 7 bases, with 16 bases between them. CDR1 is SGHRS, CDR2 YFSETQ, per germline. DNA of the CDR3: TGCGCCAGCAGCTCACCTTCGGAGGGTGGTGAAGCTTTCTTT. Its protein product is CASSSPSEGGEAFF.

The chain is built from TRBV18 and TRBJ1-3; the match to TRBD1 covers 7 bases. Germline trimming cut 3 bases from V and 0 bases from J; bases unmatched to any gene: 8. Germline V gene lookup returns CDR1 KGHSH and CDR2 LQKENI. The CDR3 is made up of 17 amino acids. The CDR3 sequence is CASSPLQGTVSGNTIYF. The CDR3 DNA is TGTGCCAGCTCACCGCTACAGGGGACCGTCTCTGGAAACACCATATATTTT.

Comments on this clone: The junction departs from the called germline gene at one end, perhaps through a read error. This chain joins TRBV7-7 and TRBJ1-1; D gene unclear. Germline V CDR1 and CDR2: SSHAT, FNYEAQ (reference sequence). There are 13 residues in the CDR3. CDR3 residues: CASSLGPDTEAFF. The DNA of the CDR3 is TGTGCTAGCAGCTTAGGCCCGGACACTGAAGCTTTCTTT.

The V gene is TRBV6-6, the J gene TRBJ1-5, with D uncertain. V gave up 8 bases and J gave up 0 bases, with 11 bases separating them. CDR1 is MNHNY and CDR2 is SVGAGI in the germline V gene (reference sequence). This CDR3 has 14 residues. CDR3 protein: CASRVDYSNQPQHF. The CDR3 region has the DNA TGTGCCAGCCGAGTAGATTATAGCAATCAGCCCCAGCATTTT.

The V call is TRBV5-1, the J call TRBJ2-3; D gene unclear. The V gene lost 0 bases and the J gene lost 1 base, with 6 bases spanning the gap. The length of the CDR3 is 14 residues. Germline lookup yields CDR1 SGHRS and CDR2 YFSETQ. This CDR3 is CASSLATRTDTQYF. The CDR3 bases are TGCGCCAGCAGCTTGGCGACTCGCACAGATACGCAGTATTTT.

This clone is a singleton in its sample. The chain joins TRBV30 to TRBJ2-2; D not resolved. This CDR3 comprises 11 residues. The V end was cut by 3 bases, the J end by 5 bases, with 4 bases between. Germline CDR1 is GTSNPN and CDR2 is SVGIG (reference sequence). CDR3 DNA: TGTGCCTGGAGCTATACCGGGGAGCTGTTTTTT. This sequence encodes CAWSYTGELFF.

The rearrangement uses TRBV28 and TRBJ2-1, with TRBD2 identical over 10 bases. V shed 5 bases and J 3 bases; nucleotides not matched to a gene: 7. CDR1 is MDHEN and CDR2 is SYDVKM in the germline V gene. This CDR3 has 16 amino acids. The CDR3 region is CASSPRSGGVYNEQFF. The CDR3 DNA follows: TGTGCCAGCAGTCCCCGGAGCGGGGGGGTCTACAATGAGCAGTTCTTC. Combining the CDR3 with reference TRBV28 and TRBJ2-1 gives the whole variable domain DVKVTQSSRYLVKRTGEKVFLECVQDMDHENMFWYRQDPGLGLRLIYFSYDVKMKEKGDIPEGYSVSREKKERFSLILESASTNQTSMYLCASSPRSGGVYNEQFFGPGTRLTVL.

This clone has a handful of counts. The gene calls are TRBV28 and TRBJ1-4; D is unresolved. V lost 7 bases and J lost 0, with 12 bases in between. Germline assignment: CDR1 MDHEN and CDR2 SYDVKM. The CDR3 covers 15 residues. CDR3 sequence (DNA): TGTGCCAGCATCACCGGGTCTGCAACTAATGAAAAACTGTTTTTT. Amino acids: CASITGSATNEKLFF.

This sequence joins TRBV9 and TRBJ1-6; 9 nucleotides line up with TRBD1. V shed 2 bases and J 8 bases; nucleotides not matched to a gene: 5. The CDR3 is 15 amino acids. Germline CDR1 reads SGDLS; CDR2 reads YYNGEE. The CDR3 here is CASSVAGQGYSPLHF. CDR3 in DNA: TGTGCCAGCAGCGTTGCTGGACAGGGGTATTCACCCCTCCACTTT.

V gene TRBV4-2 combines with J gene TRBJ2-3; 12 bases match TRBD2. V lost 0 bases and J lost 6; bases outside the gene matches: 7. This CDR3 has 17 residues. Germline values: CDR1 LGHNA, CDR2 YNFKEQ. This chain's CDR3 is CASSQETSGGPRDTQYF. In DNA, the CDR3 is TGTGCCAGCAGCCAAGAGACTAGCGGGGGTCCCAGGGATACGCAGTATTTT.

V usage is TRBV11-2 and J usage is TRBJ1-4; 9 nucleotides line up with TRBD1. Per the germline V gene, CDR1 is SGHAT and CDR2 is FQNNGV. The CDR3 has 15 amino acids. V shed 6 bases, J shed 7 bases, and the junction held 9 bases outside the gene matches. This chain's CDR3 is CASSLQGAGGEKLFF. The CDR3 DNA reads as TGTGCCAGCAGTCTACAGGGGGCCGGAGGTGAAAAACTGTTTTTT.

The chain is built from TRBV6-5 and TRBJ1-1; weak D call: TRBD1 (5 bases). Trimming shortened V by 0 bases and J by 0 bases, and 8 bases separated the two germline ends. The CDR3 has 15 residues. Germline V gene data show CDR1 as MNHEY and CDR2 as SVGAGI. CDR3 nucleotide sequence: TGTGCCAGCAGTTACTCTGCACAGGTGAACACTGAAGCTTTCTTT. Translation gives CASSYSAQVNTEAFF.